This T cell receptor beta chain was recorded in a study of cytomegalovirus exposure and HLA in healthy donors. Points from the study as a whole: Within an earlier analysis, most TCR beta V segments proved productive either about 90% or about 30% of the time.

Trimming removed 8 bases at V and 4 bases at J, with 8 bases between. The CDR3 is made up of 11 amino acids. Germline CDR1 reads LNHDA; CDR2 reads SQIVND (reference sequence). Turning to this clone: The antigen remains unidentified.

The PCR employed 60 Vbeta primers together with 13 Jbeta primers. Assay: immunoSEQ multiplex PCR; the TCRdb copy retains only in-frame clones and omits some. The sample comprises around 130,000 clones, over 75% of which are singletons, and 1.2% rests with the top ten. The clonotype was recovered from a female donor in good health and CMV-seronegative. The sample was PBMCs. The chain links TRBV19 to TRBJ1-1, with D possibly TRBD1 on 5 matching bases. The CDR3 region is CASAGGTEAFF. DNA of the CDR3: TGTGCCAGTGCGGGGGGCACTGAAGCTTTCTTT.